These 22 T cell receptor beta chains were sequenced from one sample in a study of CD8+CD57+ T cells in acquired aplastic anemia. The template for TCR beta VDJ and CDR3 sequence profiling was genomic DNA. TCRdb ran MiXCR on the reads and lists one entry per CDR3 protein. The sample shows some 180,000 distinct CDR3 sequences, under 55% of them seen only once. Input material: sorted CD4+, CD8+, or CD8+CD57+ T cells (not recorded which) from PBMCs. The source of these receptors is a human donor in good health.

The table lists this clonotype with many counts. The chain combines TRBV30 with TRBJ2-6; D may be TRBD1 (5 bases). This CDR3 has 15 residues. Germline lookup yields CDR1 GTSNPN and CDR2 SVGIG (reference sequence). Trimming took off 3 bases at V and 4 bases at J, with 13 bases between the two ends. The chain's CDR3 is CAWRDKGAGANVLTF. The CDR3 DNA reads as TGTGCCTGGAGGGACAAGGGTGCAGGGGCCAACGTCCTGACTTTC.

The genes are TRBV10-3 and TRBJ2-3; 9 positions agree with TRBD1. In germline, CDR1 is ENHRY, CDR2 SYGVKD. J was trimmed by 2 bases and V by 11 bases; bases with no gene match: 5. The CDR3 covers 13 residues. The CDR3 sequence is CAARTGVTDTQYF. The CDR3 DNA reads TGTGCCGCCAGGACAGGGGTCACAGATACGCAGTATTTT.

The rearrangement joins TRBV29-1 to TRBJ2-7; D possibly corresponds to TRBD2 (6 bases). Looked up from germline, CDR1 is SQVTM and CDR2 is ANQGSEA. Trimming pared 7 bases from V and 3 bases from J, leaving 16 bases between. The CDR3 runs to 13 residues. The CDR3 spells CSAGGDDLYEQYF. The CDR3 nucleotides are TGCAGCGCCGGAGGGGACGATCTCTACGAGCAGTACTTC.

This clonotype was counted many times. V gene TRBV4-3 combines with J gene TRBJ2-1; 8 nucleotides match TRBD1. Trimming cost V 6 bases and J 2 bases; bases outside gene matches: 6. The CDR3 contains 15 residues. Germline V gene data show CDR1 as LGHNA and CDR2 as YSLEER. CDR3 bases: TGCGCCAGCAGGCTAACAGGGGGAGCCTACAATGAGCAGTTCTTC. Translating it yields CASRLTGGAYNEQFF.

The rearrangement uses TRBV27 and TRBJ2-1; possible D gene TRBD1, 5 bases. V was clipped by 4 bases and J by 0 bases, with 19 bases between them. The CDR3 consists of 18 residues. The germline CDR1 and CDR2 sequences are MNHEY and SMNVEV (reference sequence). The CDR3 here is CASSSGIRAVLSYNEQFF. For the CDR3, the DNA is TGTGCCAGCAGTTCAGGGATAAGGGCCGTACTCTCCTACAATGAGCAGTTCTTC.

This clonotype occurred many times. V usage is TRBV28 and J usage is TRBJ1-2; 7 bases line up with TRBD1. Germline CDR1 and CDR2: MDHEN and SYDVKM. The CDR3 totals 13 residues. Trimming removed 4 bases from V and 8 bases from J; junction bases left unmatched: 7. DNA of the CDR3: TGTGCCAGCAGTTCCAAGGACAGGAACGGCTACACCTTC. Translating it yields CASSSKDRNGYTF.

The chain uses TRBV15 and TRBJ1-6, with 8 bases lining up with TRBD1. The trim removed 5 bases at V and 10 bases at J, leaving 10 bases unmatched. The CDR3 is 15 amino acids. Germline V gives CDR1 LNHNV, CDR2 YYDKDF (reference sequence). CDR3 protein: CATSQRDRRRSPLHF. The CDR3 DNA is TGTGCCACCAGCCAAAGGGACAGGAGGAGGTCACCCCTCCACTTT.

This clonotype was picked up a small number of times. The genes are TRBV28 and TRBJ2-7; either TRBD1 or TRBD2 may supply D (5 bases each). V dropped 7 bases and J dropped 4 bases, with 23 bases sitting between them. This CDR3 region has 16 residues. Germline CDR1 MDHEN, CDR2 SYDVKM. The CDR3 region is CASTSGTGTGNYEQYF. The CDR3 coding sequence is TGTGCCAGCACTTCGGGGACCGGGACGGGAAATTACGAGCAGTACTTC.

This clonotype has a handful of counts. The genes are TRBV10-3 and TRBJ2-6, with D unclear. The CDR3 covers 17 residues. The germline CDR1 and CDR2 sequences are ENHRY and SYGVKD. Trimming took off 8 bases at V and 0 bases at J, with 17 bases between the two ends. In nucleotides, the CDR3 is TGTGCCATCCCCAAGTCTCCCAGAGTCTCTGGGGCCAACGTCCTGACTTTC. As protein: CAIPKSPRVSGANVLTF.

This clonotype was counted ten times or more. CDR3 region: CSASFSQGARTDTQYF. CDR3 coding DNA: TGCAGTGCTAGTTTTAGCCAGGGGGCGCGCACAGATACGCAGTATTTT. V gene TRBV20-1 combines with J gene TRBJ2-3; 8 bases fit TRBD1. The CDR3 sequence is 16 residues long. With V trimmed by 3 bases and J by 1 base, 9 bases remained unmatched. The V gene's germline CDR1 is DFQATT and CDR2 SNEGSKA (reference sequence).

The chain is built from TRBV29-1 and TRBJ1-2; D is unclear. CDR3 length: 13 residues. Germline CDR1 is SQVTM and CDR2 is ANQGSEA. Trimming stripped 4 bases from V and 2 bases from J, with 11 bases between. In nucleotides, the CDR3 is TGCAGCGTTGTTAGGATGGGGAACTATGGCTACACCTTC. Translated, it gives CSVVRMGNYGYTF.

This clonotype has a single count. The rearrangement joins TRBV7-2 to TRBJ2-7; 10 bases line up with TRBD1. J was trimmed by 2 bases and V by 9 bases; bases with no gene match: 4. CDR1 is SGHTA and CDR2 is FQGNSA in the germline V gene. The CDR3 is made up of 13 amino acids. DNA for the CDR3: TGTGCCAGTTCGACAGGGGGCACCTACGAGCAGTACTTC. Translated: CASSTGGTYEQYF.

This clonotype has more than one count but fewer than ten. The rearrangement links TRBV10-2 to TRBJ1-2; D is possibly TRBD1 (5 bases). This CDR3 comprises 14 residues. Germline CDR1 and CDR2: WSHSY and SAAADI. Trimming took off 4 bases at V and 5 bases at J, with 14 bases between the two ends. The CDR3 sequence is CASSATGPSYGYTF. Written as DNA, the CDR3 is TGCGCCAGCAGTGCTACGGGACCATCGTATGGCTACACCTTC.

CDR3 protein: CASSQATGVGETQYF. The CDR3 DNA reads as TGTGCCAGCAGCCAGGCGACAGGGGTCGGGGAGACCCAGTACTTC. The V call is TRBV3-1, the J call TRBJ2-5; 8 bases are a match to TRBD1. CDR1 and CDR2 (germline): LGHDT, YNNKEL (reference sequence). CDR3 length equals 15 residues. V was pared by 3 bases and J by 5 bases, with 8 bases of the junction left unmatched.

The rearrangement links TRBV7-8 to TRBJ1-5, with D tentatively TRBD1 (6 bases). V was trimmed by 6 bases and J by 6 bases, leaving 12 bases between them. The germline V gene has CDR1 SGHVS and CDR2 FQNEAQ. This CDR3 is built from 13 residues. CDR3 sequence: CASSIGGSQPQHF. Here the CDR3 DNA reads TGTGCCAGCAGTATAGGGGGGAGTCAGCCCCAGCATTTT.

V is TRBV9 and J is TRBJ1-6; 8 bases are shared with TRBD1. The V gene end was trimmed by 0 bases and the J gene end by 8 bases; junction bases not matched to a gene: 1. Germline CDR1 and CDR2: SGDLS and YYNGEE. CDR3 size: 14 residues. The CDR3 loop is CASSVAGGDSPLHF. The DNA for the CDR3 is TGTGCCAGCAGCGTAGCAGGGGGCGATTCACCCCTCCACTTT. The entire variable domain, with the rest obtained from reference TRBV9 and TRBJ1-6, is as follows: DSGVTQTPKHLITATGQRVTLRCSPRSGDLSVYWYQQSLDQGLQFLIQYYNGEERAKGNILERFSAQQFPDLHSELNLSSLELGDSALYFCASSVAGGDSPLHFGNGTRLTVT.

The chain combines TRBV24-1 with TRBJ2-5, with D tentatively TRBD1 (6 bases). The V gene's germline CDR1 is KGHDR and CDR2 SFDVKD. The CDR3 has 15 amino acids. V shed 0 bases and J shed 4 bases, with 11 bases lying between them. The CDR3 DNA reads TGTGCCACCAGTGATTTGATACAGGGTGCAGAGACCCAGTACTTC. Residues: CATSDLIQGAETQYF.

Notes on this clonotype: An end of the junction does not agree with germline; a read error may underlie this. V usage is TRBV7-8 and J usage is TRBJ2-5; D possibly corresponds to TRBD1 (5 bases). The CDR3 has 17 residues. CDR1 is SGHVS and CDR2 is FQNEAQ in the germline V gene. CDR3 region: CASSLVRRLDTREAQYF. In DNA form, the CDR3 reads TGTGCCAGCAGTTTAGTTAGGAGATTGGACACAAGAGAGGCCCAGTACTTC. The variable domain in full, with the rest retrieved from reference TRBV7-8 and TRBJ2-5, is GAGVSQSPRYKVAKRGQDVALRCDPISGHVSLFWYQQALGQGPEFLTYFQNEAQLDKSGLPSDRFFAERPEGSVSTLKIQRTQQEDSAVYLCASSLVRRLDTREAQYFGPGTRLLVL.

The table lists this clonotype with a few counts. This chain uses TRBV20-1 with TRBJ2-3, with a weak D call TRBD2 (5 bases). CDR3 length: 11 residues. The germline V gene encodes CDR1 DFQATT and CDR2 SNEGSKA (reference sequence). The ends were cut back, 6 bases at V and 4 bases at J, with 8 bases in the middle. DNA of the CDR3: TGCAGTGCATGGAGGCCAGATACGCAGTATTTT. This encodes CSAWRPDTQYF.

The CDR3: CASSERGEDGYTF. DNA for the CDR3: TGTGCCAGCAGTGAAAGAGGGGAAGATGGCTACACCTTC. The chain links TRBV2 to TRBJ1-2, with D perhaps TRBD1 (5 bases). This CDR3 has 13 amino acids. Germline V gene lookup returns CDR1 SNHLY and CDR2 FYNNEI. Trimming took off 2 bases at V and 6 bases at J, with 10 bases between the two ends.

The V gene is TRBV20-1, the J gene TRBJ1-2; D is unclear. Germline V CDR1 and CDR2: DFQATT, SNEGSKA (reference sequence). With 1 base removed from V and 4 bases from J, the gap between germline ends came to 19 bases. CDR3 length: 16 residues. DNA for the CDR3: TGCAGTGCTAGAGTACGGGTCTCGGGCGGCTTCTATGGCTACACCTTC. It encodes CSARVRVSGGFYGYTF.

The genes are TRBV3-1 and TRBJ2-7; 8 bases are a match to TRBD2. Germline CDR1 and CDR2: LGHDT and YNNKEL (reference sequence). The length of the CDR3 is 16 residues. J lost 6 bases, V lost 0 bases, and 10 bases had no gene match. CDR3 nucleotide sequence: TGTGCCAGCAGCCAAGATCTAGTTAGCGGGAAAATCGAGCAGTACTTC. This sequence encodes CASSQDLVSGKIEQYF.